The 22 T cell receptor beta chains in this list originate from one sample, sequenced in a study of cytomegalovirus exposure and HLA in healthy donors. The table came from immunoSEQ multiplex PCR; TCRdb's copy has only in-frame clones and leaves some out. The table shows 120,000 to 150,000 clones, with just over 85% occurring only once. Material for sequencing was PBMCs. All receptors derive from a woman in her late teens or twenties in good health and CMV-seropositive.

V gene TRBV27 combines with J gene TRBJ1-1; 8 bases agree with TRBD1. The CDR3 has 14 amino acids. Germline values: CDR1 MNHEY, CDR2 SMNVEV (reference sequence). After removal of 5 bases from V and 7 bases from J, the junction contained 9 bases not matched to a gene. CDR3 region: CASSLSRGQNEAFF. The DNA of the CDR3 is TGTGCCAGCAGTCTAAGCAGGGGGCAGAATGAAGCTTTCTTT.

This clone was picked up a small number of times. The chain uses TRBV15 and TRBJ1-2, with D unclear. Germline CDR1 LNHNV, CDR2 YYDKDF (reference sequence). The V end was cut by 5 bases, the J end by 1 base, with 11 bases between. CDR3 length equals 14 residues. For the CDR3, the DNA is TGTGCCACCAGCCGCTACTCCCGTAACTATGGCTACACCTTC. This translates into CATSRYSRNYGYTF.

The gene calls are TRBV20-1 and TRBJ2-1, with no clear D. This CDR3 is built from 11 residues. The V gene lost 3 bases and the J gene lost 9 bases, with 9 bases spanning the gap. Germline values: CDR1 DFQATT, CDR2 SNEGSKA (reference sequence). The CDR3 here is CSAREDSEQFF. The CDR3 coding sequence is TGCAGTGCTAGGGAAGACTCTGAGCAGTTCTTC.

The chain uses TRBV27 and TRBJ2-7; weak D call: TRBD2 (5 bases). This CDR3 has 14 residues. The V end was cut by 3 bases, the J end by 2 bases, with 11 bases between. Germline V CDR1 and CDR2: MNHEY, SMNVEV (reference sequence). The DNA for the CDR3 is TGTGCCAGCAGTTTTGGTCAGGAGGCCTACGAGCAGTACTTC. This sequence encodes CASSFGQEAYEQYF.

The chain combines TRBV27 with TRBJ1-5; weak D call: TRBD1 (6 bases). The germline V and J ends were trimmed by 4 bases and 4 bases, with 20 bases remaining between them. CDR1 MNHEY and CDR2 SMNVEV come from the germline V gene (reference sequence). CDR3 length: 17 amino acids. The DNA of the CDR3 is TGTGCCAGCAGTTCACAACCAATCAGGGGCCTGAATCAGCCCCAGCATTTT. As protein: CASSSQPIRGLNQPQHF.

V gene TRBV5-4 combines with J gene TRBJ1-5, with 9 bases matching TRBD1. With V trimmed by 2 bases and J by 8 bases, 2 bases remained unmatched. Germline CDR1 is SGHNT and CDR2 is YYREEE (reference sequence). The CDR3 runs to 13 residues. CDR3 DNA sequence: TGTGCCAGCAGCTTTGGACAGGGGAAGCCCCAGCATTTT. It is translated as CASSFGQGKPQHF. Drawing the rest from reference TRBV5-4 and TRBJ1-5, the complete variable domain is ETGVTQSPTHLIKTRGQQVTLRCSSQSGHNTVSWYQQALGQGPQFIFQYYREEENGRGNFPPRFSGLQFPNYSSELNVNALELDDSALYLCASSFGQGKPQHFGDGTRLSIL.

In DNA form, the CDR3 reads TGTGCCAGTAGTTGGAGATGGGAGGTGGCTAACTATGGCTACACCTTC. It specifies CASSWRWEVANYGYTF. The chain employs TRBV19 and TRBJ1-2; no definite D call. Germline assignment: CDR1 LNHDA and CDR2 SQIVND (reference sequence). The CDR3 extends over 16 amino acids. The V and J ends lost 5 bases and 0 bases respectively, with 16 bases between them.

About this clone itself: The same CDR3 also results from other DNA sequences found in this sample. The chain uses TRBV11-2 and TRBJ2-1; TRBD2 aligns across 9 bases. The CDR3 length is 16 residues. Germline V CDR1 and CDR2: SGHAT, FQNNGV. Trimming at V came to 1 base and at J to 4 bases, leaving 5 bases not matched to a gene. The CDR3 sequence is CASSLVGAGGYNEQFF. The CDR3, as DNA: TGTGCCAGCAGCTTAGTTGGGGCGGGAGGGTACAATGAGCAGTTCTTC.

In its sample, this clone was seen a few times. The chain combines TRBV28 with TRBJ2-7; TRBD1 agrees at 8 bases. CDR3 length equals 17 residues. V lost 3 bases and J lost 2; bases outside the gene matches: 12. Germline V lookup: CDR1 MDHEN, CDR2 SYDVKM. The CDR3 loop is CASSFRTTGTGTYEQYF. The CDR3 nucleotides are TGTGCCAGCAGTTTCCGTACGACCGGGACAGGAACCTACGAGCAGTACTTC.

The CDR3 DNA sequence: TGTGCCAGCAGCCCGAGCGGGGACAATGAGCAGTTCTTC. Its translation is CASSPSGDNEQFF. This sequence joins TRBV5-4 and TRBJ2-1; 7 nucleotides align to TRBD2. CDR3 length: 13 residues. CDR1 is SGHNT and CDR2 is YYREEE in the germline V gene (reference sequence). With 4 bases clipped from V and 5 bases from J, the junction kept 3 bases outside the gene matches.

The chain uses TRBV28 and TRBJ2-7; 9 nucleotides match TRBD1. CDR1 is MDHEN, CDR2 SYDVKM, per germline. V shed 6 bases and J 3 bases; nucleotides not matched to a gene: 3. The CDR3 totals 13 residues. Here the CDR3 reads CASRQGAVYEQYF. The CDR3 region has the DNA TGTGCCAGCAGACAGGGGGCAGTCTACGAGCAGTACTTC.

This clone has just one count. This chain connects TRBV6-4 to TRBJ1-2; 8 nucleotides agree with TRBD1. V was pared by 10 bases and J by 1 base, with 8 bases of the junction left unmatched. The CDR3 runs to 14 residues. Germline CDR1 and CDR2: MRHNA and SNTAGT. CDR3 region: CAITGQGFNYGYTF. The DNA of the CDR3 is TGTGCCATTACCGGACAGGGTTTTAACTATGGCTACACCTTC.

Worth noting for this clone: One end of the junction does not line up with germline, which may come from a read error. The chain carries TRBV10-3 and TRBJ2-1; 7 nucleotides align to TRBD2. The germline V gene encodes CDR1 ENHRY and CDR2 SYGVKD. The CDR3 runs 13 residues. Here the CDR3 reads CAIRSGAPPFFVF. As DNA, the CDR3 is TGTGCCATCAGAAGCGGGGCTCCTCCTTTTTTTGTCTTC.

The chain carries TRBV19 and TRBJ1-6; 7 bases line up with TRBD1. From germline, CDR1 is LNHDA and CDR2 SQIVND (reference sequence). Unmatched junction bases numbered 9, after V lost 7 bases and J lost 3 bases. The CDR3 extends over 16 amino acids. The CDR3 region is CASTTGAIHYNSPLHF. Here the CDR3 DNA reads TGTGCCAGTACCACAGGGGCTATCCACTATAATTCACCCCTCCACTTT.

This chain joins TRBV28 and TRBJ2-7; D unclear. Germline assignment: CDR1 MDHEN and CDR2 SYDVKM. Trimming left V 4 bases short and J 3 bases short, with 7 bases between. The CDR3 contains 12 residues. CDR3 loop: CASSSYLYEQYF. The CDR3 nucleotides read TGTGCCAGCAGTTCCTATCTCTACGAGCAGTACTTC. The full variable domain, in which reference TRBV28 and TRBJ2-7 provide the parts outside the CDR3, is DVKVTQSSRYLVKRTGEKVFLECVQDMDHENMFWYRQDPGLGLRLIYFSYDVKMKEKGDIPEGYSVSREKKERFSLILESASTNQTSMYLCASSSYLYEQYFGPGTRLTVT.

The chain recombines TRBV7-8 with TRBJ2-7; D uncertain. Germline V gene data show CDR1 as SGHVS and CDR2 as FQNEAQ. Trimming shortened V by 5 bases and J by 5 bases, and 10 bases separated the two germline ends. The length of the CDR3 is 12 residues. The CDR3 loop reads CASSLSMNEQYF. The CDR3 DNA reads TGTGCCAGCAGCCTAAGTATGAACGAGCAGTACTTC.

This chain connects TRBV5-1 to TRBJ2-7, with a tentative D call TRBD1 (5 bases). Germline V CDR1 and CDR2: SGHRS, YFSETQ. CDR3 length: 14 residues. Trimming took off 0 bases at V and 2 bases at J, with 9 bases between the two ends. The CDR3 sequence is CASSLGWTPYEQYF. CDR3 coding DNA: TGCGCCAGCAGCTTGGGGTGGACACCCTACGAGCAGTACTTC.

The chain couples TRBV5-5 to TRBJ1-6; D gene uncertain. Germline CDR1 is SGHKS and CDR2 is YYEKEE (reference sequence). The CDR3 extends over 18 amino acids. Trimming pared 2 bases from V and 0 bases from J, leaving 15 bases between. CDR3 bases: TGTGCCAGCAGCTTAGGAGGACTACCTAGCTCCTATAATTCACCCCTCCACTTT. Residues: CASSLGGLPSSYNSPLHF.

The chain couples TRBV2 to TRBJ2-7; maybe TRBD1 (6 bases). Trimming removed 3 bases at V and 1 base at J, with 13 bases between. Germline V gives CDR1 SNHLY, CDR2 FYNNEI. The length of the CDR3 is 15 residues. For the CDR3, the DNA is TGTGCCAGCAGTGATTCAGTGGGGGCATCCTACGAGCAGTACTTC. Translated, it gives CASSDSVGASYEQYF.

The chain links TRBV6-4 to TRBJ2-1, with TRBD2 matching 7 bases. V shed 3 bases and J 5 bases; nucleotides not matched to a gene: 1. There are 13 residues in the CDR3. CDR1 and CDR2 from the germline V gene are MRHNA and SNTAGT. CDR3 nucleotide sequence: TGTGCCAGCAGTGAGCGGGAGAACAATGAGCAGTTCTTC. It yields the protein CASSERENNEQFF.

The chain uses TRBV7-6 and TRBJ1-1, with a tentative D call TRBD1 (5 bases). V was trimmed by 4 bases and J by 4 bases, leaving 7 bases between them. This CDR3 has 12 amino acids. The germline V gene encodes CDR1 SGHVS and CDR2 FNYEAQ. The CDR3 is CASSSGVTEAFF. Written as DNA, the CDR3 is TGTGCCAGCAGCTCGGGGGTCACTGAAGCTTTCTTT.

The chain is built from TRBV11-2 and TRBJ2-7; 7 nucleotides align to TRBD1. Trimming cost V 6 bases and J 0 bases; bases outside gene matches: 8. From germline, CDR1 is SGHAT and CDR2 FQNNGV. The CDR3 contains 15 residues. The CDR3 spells CASSRGQGVSYEQYF. The CDR3 DNA reads TGTGCCAGCAGTCGAGGGCAGGGGGTCTCCTACGAGCAGTACTTC.